This is a list of T cell receptor beta chains from one sample in a study of cytomegalovirus exposure and HLA in healthy donors. Produced via immunoSEQ multiplex PCR; TCRdb's table is partial and in-frame only. This table holds roughly 56,000 clones, about 89% found once. Sequences were obtained from PBMCs. The receptors were sampled from a man aged 18 to 29 in good health and CMV-seronegative. Each CDR3 is given with its conserved first and last residue.

length	J	V	CDR3
13	TRBJ1-1	TRBV11-1	CASSSLVNTEAFF
14	TRBJ2-4	TRBV6-6	CASRLQGSKNIQYF
14	TRBJ1-2	TRBV7-9	CASSQGTGVNGYTF
13	TRBJ1-2	TRBV4-1	CASSLAGDYGYTF
15	TRBJ1-2	TRBV18	CASSPLGRGHYGYTF
12	TRBJ1-1	TRBV7-9	CASSLGQFEAFF
10	TRBJ1-2	TRBV28	CAVQGVGYTF
13	TRBJ1-1	TRBV15	CATSGGWNTEAFF
14	TRBJ1-5	TRBV2	CASSVPIGNQPQHF
15	TRBJ1-5	TRBV2	CASSAPGVLGQPQHF
15	TRBJ1-3	TRBV4-1	CASSRDQGSGNTIYF
15	TRBJ2-1	TRBV2	CASRATPSSYNEQFF
12	NA	TRBV30	CAWSVYDSEQYF
14	TRBJ2-7	TRBV10-3	CAISESDRVYEQYF
16	TRBJ2-1	TRBV4-1	CASSRTSGTAYNEQFF
14	TRBJ1-1	TRBV18	CASSLDRGGTEAFF
13	TRBJ2-7	TRBV29-1	CSAETGGSGEQYF
14	TRBJ1-4	TRBV13	CASSPRGGVEKLFF
12	TRBJ1-5	TRBV28	CASRTGDQPQHF
14	TRBJ2-1	TRBV29-1	CSSGPGEKYNEQFF
14	TRBJ2-6	TRBV29-1	CSVVQGSGANVLTF
13	TRBJ1-2	TRBV10-3	CAISEGGAFGYTF
13	TRBJ1-1	TRBV30	CAYKSGGKTEAFF
15	TRBJ1-1	TRBV5-1	CASSNTGGMDTEAFF
12	TRBJ1-2	TRBV10-2	CASSGTNYGYTF
14	TRBJ2-1	TRBV7-6	CASSLVDSGNEQFF
16	TRBJ2-1	TRBV7-2	CASSYALAGGYNEQFF
15	TRBJ2-7	TRBV10-2	CASRGRDYPTYEQYF
14	TRBJ1-2	TRBV5-4	CASSFAGANYGYTF
13	TRBJ2-7	TRBV12-5	CASGLVPGGEQYF
13	TRBJ1-2	TRBV28	CASSSGTLDGYTF
20	TRBJ1-1	TRBV2	CASSEFGGAAVGVVNTEAFF
15	TRBJ2-2	TRBV14	CASSLGTGHTGELFF
14	TRBJ2-7	TRBV2	CASRINGGTGEQYF
15	TRBJ1-5	TRBV15	CATSRDYGGNQPQHF
15	TRBJ2-5	TRBV6-5	CASSLGGGAGETQYF
15	TRBJ1-2	TRBV4-1	CASSQDAGGYYGYTF
13	TRBJ2-7	TRBV13	CASSLMASYEQYF
15	TRBJ1-5	TRBV28	CASSLSGASNQPQHF
14	TRBJ2-1	TRBV2	CASSELTNYNEQFF
12	TRBJ2-3	TRBV7-6	CASSPSTDTQYF
14	TRBJ2-5	TRBV11-2	CASSFMEAEETQYF
15	TRBJ2-1	TRBV7-3	CASSEGFSSYNEQFF
16	TRBJ1-2	TRBV7-8	CASSLRVGQGDYGYTF
15	TRBJ1-1	TRBV5-5	CASSSLPQSNTEAFF
15	TRBJ2-7	TRBV6-5	CASSSPSELLYEQYF
15	TRBJ1-4	TRBV15	CATSTETGGGEKLFF
15	TRBJ2-3	TRBV30	CAWSPGGGPADTQYF